This T cell receptor (beta chain) was captured in a study of T cell changes during pregnancy in multiple sclerosis. Germline lookup yields CDR1 SGHRS and CDR2 YFSETQ. The trim removed 2 bases at V and 0 bases at J, leaving 13 bases unmatched. The CDR3 extends over 19 amino acids. Generated by immunoSEQ multiplex PCR, the TCRdb table keeps only in-frame clones and is missing some. The data contain around 100,000 clones, roughly 90% of them singletons. Here the sequenced sample was peripheral blood, taken after pregnancy. V usage is TRBV5-1 and J usage is TRBJ2-4, with 8 positions matching TRBD1. The source of this sequence is a female donor with multiple sclerosis, enrolled in a pregnancy study. CDR3 sequence (DNA): TGCGCCAGCAGCTTCACTTCGGGACAGGCCTCACTAGCCAAAAACATTCAGTACTTC. This codes for CASSFTSGQASLAKNIQYF.